This TCR beta chain comes out of a study of neoadjuvant anti-PD-1 for oral cavity cancer. Blood cells were analyzed directly, without culture or expansion. Profiling relied on immunoSEQ multiplex PCR, and the TCRdb table lists in-frame clones only, not all of them. The table has around 81,000 clones, 70% to 85% seen once. The CDR3 extends over 14 amino acids. Germline CDR1 MNHNS, CDR2 SASEGT. Between the trimmed V and J ends, which lost 5 bases and 5 bases, there was a span of 13 bases. The TCR sequence derives from a person aged 35-79 years with oral cavity squamous cell carcinoma. The sample here was PBMCs, taken before nivolumab (anti-PD-1) treatment. The V gene is TRBV6-1, the J gene TRBJ2-1; the D is unclear. DNA of the CDR3: TGTGCCAGCAGTCCACGACTGGTCGACAATGAGCAGTTCTTC. It encodes CASSPRLVDNEQFF.